The 9 T cell receptor beta chains below all came from one sample that was sequenced in a study of blood T cell repertoires in COVID-19. TCRdb's copy holds only in-frame clones and misses some; the assay was immunoSEQ multiplex PCR. This sample has around 210,000 clones, with roughly 84% found just once. The sequencing sample was made of peripheral blood. The source is a man aged 50 to 59 with COVID-19, enrolled during active disease.

The rearrangement joins TRBV30 to TRBJ2-1, with 7 nucleotides matching TRBD2. Germline assignment: CDR1 GTSNPN and CDR2 SVGIG (reference sequence). This CDR3 is 15 amino acids long. V lost 0 bases and J lost 1; bases outside the gene matches: 3. The CDR3: CAWSVSSGSYNEQFF. Here the CDR3 DNA reads TGTGCCTGGAGTGTCTCTAGCGGTTCCTACAATGAGCAGTTCTTC.

The chain has TRBV30 and TRBJ1-2; 7 nucleotides line up with TRBD1. With V trimmed by 8 bases and J by 2 bases, 8 bases remained unmatched. The germline V gene encodes CDR1 GTSNPN and CDR2 SVGIG (reference sequence). This CDR3 is built from 13 residues. The CDR3 reads CARSTGQNYGYTF. The CDR3 DNA is TGTGCCCGGTCAACGGGACAGAACTATGGCTACACCTTC.

This clone was found a few times. This chain joins TRBV3-1 (or the pseudogene TRBV3-2) and TRBJ1-2; tentative D call: TRBD1 (6 bases). The CDR3 spans 14 residues. CDR1 and CDR2 from the germline V gene are LGHDT and YNNKEL (reference sequence). The ends were cut back, 4 bases at V and 0 bases at J, with 9 bases in the middle. CDR3 DNA: TGTGCCAGCAGCCGGGCAGGGGCTAACTATGGCTACACCTTC. Its translation is CASSRAGANYGYTF.

The chain carries TRBV20-1 and TRBJ2-4; TRBD2 aligns across 10 bases. The CDR3 totals 14 residues. The germline V gene has CDR1 DFQATT and CDR2 SNEGSKA (reference sequence). The trim removed 3 bases at V and 5 bases at J, leaving 4 bases unmatched. The CDR3 sequence is CSASLAGVENIQYF. For the CDR3, the DNA is TGCAGTGCTAGTCTAGCGGGAGTAGAAAACATTCAGTACTTC.

V is TRBV6-4 and J is TRBJ1-1, with D unresolved. The CDR3 spans 15 residues. The germline gives CDR1 MRHNA, CDR2 SNTAGT. Trimming removed 6 bases at V and 1 base at J, with 15 bases between. CDR3 in DNA: TGTGCCAGCAGAATTTACCATAGTCCGAACACTGAAGCTTTCTTT. Its translation is CASRIYHSPNTEAFF.

The chain employs TRBV5-1 and TRBJ2-2; D may be TRBD2 (5 bases). Per the germline V gene, CDR1 is SGHRS and CDR2 is YFSETQ. The CDR3 sequence is 14 residues long. V was shortened by 0 bases and J by 7 bases, with 10 bases between the two germline ends. DNA of the CDR3: TGCGCCAGCAGCTTGGCGGCCCGGGGCGGGGAGCTGTTTTTT. Its translation: CASSLAARGGELFF.

This chain joins TRBV23-1 and TRBJ2-7; possibly TRBD2 for D (5 bases). TRBV23-1 is placed among ORFs of uncertain function. CDR3 size: 13 residues. Trimming removed 0 bases from V and 4 bases from J, with 7 bases in between. The DNA for the CDR3 is TGCGCCAGCAGTCAATCTCCGGGGTACGAGCAGTACTTC. It yields the protein CASSQSPGYEQYF.

The V and J genes are TRBV12-3 or TRBV12-4 and TRBJ2-3, with 11 bases identical to TRBD2. V was pared by 6 bases and J by 10 bases, with 6 bases of the junction left unmatched. This CDR3 is built from 13 residues. CDR3 sequence reads: CASRTGLAGSQYF. CDR3 DNA sequence: TGTGCCAGCAGGACCGGACTAGCGGGCTCGCAGTATTTT.

The rearrangement joins TRBV5-5 to TRBJ2-5; D is perhaps TRBD2 (7 bases). CDR1 and CDR2 (germline): SGHKS, YYEKEE (reference sequence). The V end lost 2 bases, the J end lost 8 bases, and 13 bases lay between the germline ends. The CDR3 loop spans 13 amino acids. This CDR3 reads CASSFGGQGTQYF. The DNA of the CDR3 is TGTGCCAGCAGCTTCGGGGGGCAAGGCACCCAGTACTTC. Using reference TRBV5-5 and TRBJ2-5 for the parts outside the CDR3, the full variable domain is DAGVTQSPTHLIKTRGQQVTLRCSPISGHKSVSWYQQVLGQGPQFIFQYYEKEERGRGNFPDRFSARQFPNYSSELNVNALLLGDSALYLCASSFGGQGTQYFGPGTRLLVL.